The clone carrying this T cell receptor beta chain has just a few counts. Its target is unknown. The CDR3 is 15 amino acids. This entry comes from a study of CD8 T cells in ankylosing spondylitis. TCRdb recomputed calls from the 5' RACE reads with MiXCR, one row per CDR3 protein. The data hold about 240,000 distinct CDR3 sequences, with 8.6% observed a single time. Study-level results: Earlier literature documents some of the motif variants in reactive arthritis synovial fluid and blood.

The sequencing sample was made of blood, either unsorted or a sorted T cell fraction (not recorded which). This chain connects TRBV21-1 to TRBJ2-3. TRBV21-1 is assigned pseudogene status. The receptor comes from a male donor with ankylosing spondylitis or in good health (not recorded which). The CDR3 is CASSRAGTGTDTQYF. CDR3 bases: TGTGCCAGCAGCAGAGCGGGAACGGGCACAGATACGCAGTATTTT.